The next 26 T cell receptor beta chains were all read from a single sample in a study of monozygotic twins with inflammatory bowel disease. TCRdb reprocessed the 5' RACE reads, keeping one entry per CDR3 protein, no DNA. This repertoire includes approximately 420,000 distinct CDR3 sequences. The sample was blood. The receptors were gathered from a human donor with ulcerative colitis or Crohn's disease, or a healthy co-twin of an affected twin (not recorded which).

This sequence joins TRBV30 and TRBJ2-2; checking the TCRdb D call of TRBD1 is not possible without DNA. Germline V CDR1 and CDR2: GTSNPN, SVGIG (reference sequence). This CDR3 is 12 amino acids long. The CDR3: CAWSAGAGELFF.

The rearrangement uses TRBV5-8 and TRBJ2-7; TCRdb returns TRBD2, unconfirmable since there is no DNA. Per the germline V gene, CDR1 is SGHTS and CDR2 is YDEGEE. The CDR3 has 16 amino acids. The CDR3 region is CASSLGLAGASYEQYF.

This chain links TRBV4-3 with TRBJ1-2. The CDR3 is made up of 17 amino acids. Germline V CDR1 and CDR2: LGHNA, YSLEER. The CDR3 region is CASSQDFGTGSNYGYTF.

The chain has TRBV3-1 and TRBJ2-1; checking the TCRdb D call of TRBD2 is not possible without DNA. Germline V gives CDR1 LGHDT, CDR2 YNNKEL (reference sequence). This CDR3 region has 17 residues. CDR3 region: CASSQGLLAGGEGEQFF.

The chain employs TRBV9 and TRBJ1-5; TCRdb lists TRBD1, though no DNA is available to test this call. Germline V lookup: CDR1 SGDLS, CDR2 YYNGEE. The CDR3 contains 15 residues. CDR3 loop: CASSVGTVSNQPQHF.

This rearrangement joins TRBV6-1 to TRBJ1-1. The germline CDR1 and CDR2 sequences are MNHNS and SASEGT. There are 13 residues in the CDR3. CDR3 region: CASSEDVHTEAFF.

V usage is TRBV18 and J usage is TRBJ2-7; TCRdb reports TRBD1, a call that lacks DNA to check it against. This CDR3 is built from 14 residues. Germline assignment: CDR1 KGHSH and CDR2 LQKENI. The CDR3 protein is CASSPQGQGREQYF. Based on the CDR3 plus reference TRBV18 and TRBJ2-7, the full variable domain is NAGVMQNPRHLVRRRGQEARLRCSPMKGHSHVYWYRQLPEEGLKFMVYLQKENIIDESGMPKERFSAEFPKEGPSILRIQQVVRGDSAAYFCASSPQGQGREQYFGPGTRLTVT.

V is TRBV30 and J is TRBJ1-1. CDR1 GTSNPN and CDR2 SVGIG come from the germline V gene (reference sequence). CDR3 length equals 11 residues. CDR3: CATSMNTEAFF. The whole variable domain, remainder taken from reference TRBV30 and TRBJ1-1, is SQTIHQWPATLVQPVGSPLSLECTVEGTSNPNLYWYRQAAGRGLQLLFYSVGIGQISSEVPQNLSASRPQDRQFILSSKKLLLSDSGFYLCATSMNTEAFFGQGTRLTVV.

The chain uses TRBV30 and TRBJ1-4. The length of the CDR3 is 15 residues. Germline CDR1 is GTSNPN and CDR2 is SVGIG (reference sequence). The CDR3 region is CAWSASLGWDEKLFF.

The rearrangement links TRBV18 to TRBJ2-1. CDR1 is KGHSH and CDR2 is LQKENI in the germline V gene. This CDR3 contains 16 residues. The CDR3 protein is CASSPVVSLLFNEQFF. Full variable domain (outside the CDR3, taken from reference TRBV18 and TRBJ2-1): NAGVMQNPRHLVRRRGQEARLRCSPMKGHSHVYWYRQLPEEGLKFMVYLQKENIIDESGMPKERFSAEFPKEGPSILRIQQVVRGDSAAYFCASSPVVSLLFNEQFFGPGTRLTVL.

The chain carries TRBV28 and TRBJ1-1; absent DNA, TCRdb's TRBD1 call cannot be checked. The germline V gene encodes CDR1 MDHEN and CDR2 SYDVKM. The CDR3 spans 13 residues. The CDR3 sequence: CASSLSLRQKAFF.

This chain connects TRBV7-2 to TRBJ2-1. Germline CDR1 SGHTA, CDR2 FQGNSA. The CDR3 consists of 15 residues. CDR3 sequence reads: CASSLANSRSDEQFF.

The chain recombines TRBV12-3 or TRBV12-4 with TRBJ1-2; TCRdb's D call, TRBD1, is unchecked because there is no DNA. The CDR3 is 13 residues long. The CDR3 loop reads CAGGDSGVYGYTF.

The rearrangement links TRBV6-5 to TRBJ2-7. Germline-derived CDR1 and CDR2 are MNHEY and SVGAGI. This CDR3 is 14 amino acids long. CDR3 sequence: CASSNRGVPYEQYF.

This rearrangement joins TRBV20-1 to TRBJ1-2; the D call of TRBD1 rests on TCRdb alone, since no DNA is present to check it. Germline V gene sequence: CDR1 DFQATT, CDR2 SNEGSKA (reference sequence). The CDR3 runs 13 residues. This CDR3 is CSARGQAVYGYTF.

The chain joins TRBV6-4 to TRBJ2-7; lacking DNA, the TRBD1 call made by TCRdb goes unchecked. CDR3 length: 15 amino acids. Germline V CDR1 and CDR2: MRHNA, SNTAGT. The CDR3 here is CASRGPGGAAYEQYF.

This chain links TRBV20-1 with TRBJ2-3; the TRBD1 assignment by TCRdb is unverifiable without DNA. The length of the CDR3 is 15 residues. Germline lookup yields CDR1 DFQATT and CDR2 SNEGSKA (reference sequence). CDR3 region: CSAQFRTGATDTQYF.

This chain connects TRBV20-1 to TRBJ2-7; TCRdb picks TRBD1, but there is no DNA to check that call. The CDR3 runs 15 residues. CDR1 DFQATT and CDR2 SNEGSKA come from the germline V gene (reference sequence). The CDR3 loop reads CNARAFGRNLYEQYF.

The CDR3 here is CSADQRDTEAFF. The rearrangement links TRBV20-1 to TRBJ1-1. In germline, CDR1 is DFQATT, CDR2 SNEGSKA (reference sequence). CDR3 length equals 12 residues.

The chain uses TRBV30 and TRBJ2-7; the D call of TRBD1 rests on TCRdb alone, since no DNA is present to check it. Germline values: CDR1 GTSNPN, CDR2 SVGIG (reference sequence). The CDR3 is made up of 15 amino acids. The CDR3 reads CAWSAFGGDVGEQYF.

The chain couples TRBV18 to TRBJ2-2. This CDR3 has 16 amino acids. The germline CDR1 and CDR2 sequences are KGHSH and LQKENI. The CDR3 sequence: CASSPDLRQNTGELFF.

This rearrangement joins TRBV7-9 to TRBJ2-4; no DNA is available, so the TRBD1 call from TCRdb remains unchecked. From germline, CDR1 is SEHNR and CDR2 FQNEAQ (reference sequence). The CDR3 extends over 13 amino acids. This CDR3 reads CASSLSGTDIQYF.

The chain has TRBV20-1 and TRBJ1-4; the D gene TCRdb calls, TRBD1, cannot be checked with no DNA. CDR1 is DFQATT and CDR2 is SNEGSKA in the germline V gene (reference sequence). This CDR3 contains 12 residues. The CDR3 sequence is CSAREQGEKLFF.

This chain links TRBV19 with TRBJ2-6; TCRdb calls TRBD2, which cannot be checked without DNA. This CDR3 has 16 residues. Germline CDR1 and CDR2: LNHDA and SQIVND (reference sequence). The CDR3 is CASSADSLSGANVLTF.

The CDR3 sequence is CATRTDLEQYF. The rearrangement links TRBV10-3 to TRBJ2-7; lacking DNA, the TRBD1 call made by TCRdb goes unchecked. The CDR3 has 11 amino acids. From germline, CDR1 is ENHRY and CDR2 SYGVKD.

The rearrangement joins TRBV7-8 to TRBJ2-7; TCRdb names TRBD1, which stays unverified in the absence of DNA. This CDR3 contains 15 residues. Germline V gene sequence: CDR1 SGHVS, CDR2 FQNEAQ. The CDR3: CASSRRGGIDYEQYF. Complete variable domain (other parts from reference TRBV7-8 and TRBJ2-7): GAGVSQSPRYKVAKRGQDVALRCDPISGHVSLFWYQQALGQGPEFLTYFQNEAQLDKSGLPSDRFFAERPEGSVSTLKIQRTQQEDSAVYLCASSRRGGIDYEQYFGPGTRLTVT.